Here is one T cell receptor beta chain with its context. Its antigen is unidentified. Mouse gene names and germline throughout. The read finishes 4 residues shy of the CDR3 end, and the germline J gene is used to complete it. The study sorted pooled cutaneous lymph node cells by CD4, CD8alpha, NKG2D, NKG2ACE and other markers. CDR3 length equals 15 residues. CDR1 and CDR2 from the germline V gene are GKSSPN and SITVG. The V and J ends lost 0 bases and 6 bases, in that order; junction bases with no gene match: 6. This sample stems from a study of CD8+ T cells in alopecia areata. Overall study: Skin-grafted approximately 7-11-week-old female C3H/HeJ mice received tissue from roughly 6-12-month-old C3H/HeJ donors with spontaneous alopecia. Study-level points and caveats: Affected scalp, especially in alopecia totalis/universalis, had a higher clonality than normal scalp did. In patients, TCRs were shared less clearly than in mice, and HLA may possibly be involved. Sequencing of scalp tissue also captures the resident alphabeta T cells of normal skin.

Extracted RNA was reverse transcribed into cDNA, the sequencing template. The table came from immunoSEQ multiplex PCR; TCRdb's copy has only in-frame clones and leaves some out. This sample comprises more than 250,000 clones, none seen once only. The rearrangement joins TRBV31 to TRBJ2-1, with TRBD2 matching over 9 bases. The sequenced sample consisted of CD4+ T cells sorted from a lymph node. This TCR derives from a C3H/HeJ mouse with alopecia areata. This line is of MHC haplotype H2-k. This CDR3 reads CAWSLTGGGGAEQFF. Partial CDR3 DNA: TGTGCCTGGAGTCTGACTGGGGGAGGGGGTGCT.